This T cell receptor beta chain was profiled in a study of cytomegalovirus exposure and HLA in healthy donors (TCRdb year 2017). With regard to the full study: An earlier analysis of approximately 550 of the donors reported 250 to 350 Gb of sequence data and 100 million to 130 million unique TCR beta sequences from about 180 million T cells. Approximately 300 gigabases of sequencing data and about 92 million unique TCR sequences made up an early release that covered 640 HLA-typed donors. Of the 398 genotyped donors, over 70% fell in the genetic ancestry cluster associated with self-reported Caucasian donors. The study aimed to test whether signatures of past pathogen exposure could be identified by cataloging public T cell receptors. The study used immunosequencing to profile the T cell repertoires of 666 subjects and linked those repertoires to cytomegalovirus serostatus. Along with the roughly 610-subject first cohort, a separate validation cohort of over a hundred different subjects was used. The study combined high-throughput TCR immunosequencing, statistical association of individual TCRs with disease status, and machine learning to predict cytomegalovirus infection status. A later analysis re-examined previously published TCR beta repertoires from about 700 donors and added high-resolution HLA genotyping to investigate patterns of TCR occurrence. The later analysis used no new phenotypic data to find candidate immune exposures, relying instead on TCR beta sequences and their occurrence across donors. An earlier analysis of around 580 of the donors used high-throughput TCR beta sequencing to judge whether each TCR beta V gene segment behaved as functional or pseudogenic. Alongside the repertoire data, information on donor age, sex, ethnicity and CMV serostatus was compiled. A later genetic analysis used genome-wide SNP genotypes for 398 of the 666 donors, treating that subset as a discovery cohort. Every discovery cohort repertoire had been produced on one sequencing platform. HLA typing covered class I and class II loci at four-digit resolution. Typing coverage differed by locus: A, B, C, DRB1 and DQB1 were typed in about 620-640 donors, DQA1 in about 500, DPA1 in 600 to 610, and DPB1 in approximately 450. Four or five DR-DQ haplotypes were handled as single units for association and clustering, since linkage in the cohort was strong. Across some 400 genotyped donors of the cohort, an average of approximately 200,000 unique TCR beta nucleotide sequences per donor were sequenced, and about a sixth of those sequences were non-productive.

Libraries came from the immunoSEQ multiplex PCR assay. The multiplex PCR relied on a mix of 60 forward primers for TCR Vbeta segments and 13 reverse primers for TCR Jbeta segments. A multiplex PCR assay on genomic DNA amplified the CDR3 region of rearranged TCR beta genes. On the Illumina HiSeq System, the amplified TCR beta libraries were sequenced as 87-base-pair reads. The paper's processing steps were these. A later analysis tallied some 79 million unique TCR beta chains across the 666 repertoires, and about 10 million of those chains were shared by two or more donors. A nearest-neighbor algorithm error-corrected the raw reads and collapsed the reads into unique sequences, merging closely related sequences to remove PCR and sequencing errors. To assign V, D and J gene segments, CDR3 sequences were aligned to IMGT reference sequences. For a sequence to be retained, a match of at least six nucleotides was required to both a V gene segment and a J gene segment. Rearrangements were called productive when the CDR3 lacked stop codons and stayed in frame with V and J; all others were non-productive. Following IMGT convention, CDR3 was defined as the stretch from the second conserved V-encoded cysteine up to the conserved J-encoded phenylalanine. The earlier analysis of 550 to 650 of the donors excluded any sequence lacking an unambiguous match to a single V gene segment. In an earlier analysis of 500 to 750 of the donors, V segments were called functional above 56.7% productive rearrangements and were called segregating when the between-donor standard deviation exceeded 5%. A statistical classification framework was built to diagnose cytomegalovirus status from the catalog of TCR beta chain sequences. In a later analysis, V and J genes were assigned by comparing TCR nucleotide sequences against IMGT/GENE-DB human TR gene sequences. Using the TCRdist pipeline, a later analysis assigned CDR3 sequences along with most-parsimonious VDJ recombination scenarios. In a later analysis, every TCR beta chain was defined by the combination of its CDR3 amino acid sequence and its V-gene family, and reads without a unique V-gene family were dropped. To address suspected cross-contamination and a sequencing artifact, a later analysis removed roughly 580 highly shared, low-generation-probability nucleotide sequences. For each public chain, a later analysis derived a clonal expansion index from normalized ranks of inferred template counts within each repertoire. Generation probabilities in a later analysis came from a VDJ recombination model fitted to out-of-frame rearrangements, and those results were checked against IGoR. In a later analysis, hypergeometric tests were used to score TCR-TCR, TCR-HLA and TCR-CMV co-occurrence, with a repertoire-size bias correction applied to TCR pairs. To estimate false discovery rates, a later analysis permuted the HLA or CMV assignments 20 times. In a later analysis, co-occurring TCRs were grouped using DBSCAN, with TCRdist sequence similarity added in when clustering inside HLA-allele-positive subsets. Repertoires with fewer than 30,000 or more than 120,000 public chains were left out of co-occurrence clustering, as were about 5 repertoires with anomalous nucleotide sharing. TCRdb mirrors the immuneACCESS table, restricted to in-frame sequences. Some clones are absent from its copies; in checked studies, under half trace to an unresolved V gene, and the reason for the others is unknown. V, J and clone size are taken as reported in that table, and D and trimming were inferred from the DNA itself. For this sample there are about 120,000 clones; roughly 78% appear just once. The ten most abundant clones make up roughly 3.3% of the sample.

Comments on this clone: The clone's antigen remains unknown. No per-base quality is available; no much larger clone lies one base away.

Broader findings and caveats from the paper: According to a later genetic analysis, donors in an Asian-associated ancestry cluster had fewer N-insertions in productive TCRs than the approximately 700-donor mean. A later analysis associated about 18,000 TCR beta sequences with specific HLA alleles at a false discovery rate of 0.05. In an earlier analysis of approximately 590 of the donors, most TCR beta V segments were observed in productive rearrangements about 90% or about 30% of the time, broadly matching IMGT annotations. Several of the top co-occurrence clusters appeared to be linked to parvovirus B19, influenza, CMV and Epstein-Barr virus, according to a later analysis. Sequencing depth was assumed to be roughly uniform across donors in the presence/absence analyses, though that assumption may not hold. In this cohort, only TCR beta chains were sequenced, and detectable features were limited by the absence of alpha or paired-chain data. A further reported finding was that TCR beta sequences accurately predicted the HLA-A and HLA-B alleles for most subjects in the first cohort. Linkage disequilibrium might explain the correlated functional status among segregating V segments, but an unknown experimental factor could not be excluded. A later analysis found that most CMV-associated TCR beta chains appeared HLA-restricted, with HLA associations seemingly driven largely by CMV exposure. For the cohort, immune exposure information was limited to CMV serostatus. The earlier analysis of 587 of the donors excluded some 15 rarely observed V segments, including chromosome 9 orphons, because counts were too low. Because HLA typing was missing for some donors at each locus, association tests included only the typed subset. In a later analysis, HLA-associated TCR beta chains showed more clonal expansion and lower generation probabilities than non-associated chains that were equally common. According to a later analysis, TCR association rates differed among HLA loci, with DRB1 alleles showing the most associated TCRs and HLA-C alleles showing the fewest. The sequencing pipeline was judged likely to have produced a cluster of highly shared sequence variants as a technical artifact. Across donors, most TCR sequences were observed very rarely, whereas some public TCRs were present in many individuals. Assigning TCR associations to individual alleles was difficult when HLA alleles, especially DR and DQ, strongly co-occurred. V-gene and J-gene trimming of TCR beta chains was associated with a missense DCLRE1C variant in a later genetic analysis, and the association was replicated in an independent cohort. The study listed 150 to 200 TCR beta chains as associated with cytomegalovirus. A few of the identified cytomegalovirus-associated TCR beta chains were confirmed in vitro to be specific for cytomegalovirus antigens. According to the authors, the approach could potentially be generalized to other disease states and immunological phenotypes. The classifier was reported to diagnose cytomegalovirus status with high specificity and sensitivity in both the original cohort and the validation cohort.

The cohort consisted of 600 to 700 healthy bone marrow donors. Cohort members were all nominally healthy when sampled, although unrecorded immune exposures were likely present. The donor tested CMV seropositive, placing the donor among the approximately 290 seropositive members of the cohort. A peripheral blood sample was collected from each donor, and TCR beta sequencing was performed on peripheral blood mononuclear cells. The Qiagen DNeasy Blood Extraction Kit was used to extract genomic DNA from the blood cell samples. The sample comprised PBMCs. The TCR originated in a woman between 25 and 40 years old in good health and CMV-seropositive.

The CDR3 amino acid sequence is: CASSFRDRATDTQYF. The sequence in DNA is TGTGCCAGCAGCTTCCGGGACAGGGCAACAGATACGCAGTATTTT. The rearranged chain carries TRBV9 and TRBJ2-3; the central 9 bases match TRBD1. CDR1 and CDR2 (SGDLS, YYNGEE) derive from the germline V gene. Trimming accounts for 4 bases at V and 3 bases at J, while the number of junction bases matched to no gene is 6. From the cysteine up to the phenylalanine, the CDR3 has a length of 15 residues. Only the CDR3 DNA is retained, 45 bases long and in frame from the first base.